This T cell receptor (beta chain) is drawn from a study of early T cells in non-severe SARS-CoV-2 infection. On the study more broadly: Sequencing used unsorted whole-blood bulk RNA, so chains lack pairing. The study, taken as a whole, reports: VDJdb-based annotation leaned toward anti-spike CD8 responses and missed private and CD4 specificities.

The protocol attached unique molecular identifiers to individual cDNA molecules. TCRdb independently ran MiXCR on the 5' RACE reads; one entry per CDR3 protein. The sample has roughly 60,000 distinct CDR3 sequences, about 11% seen once. As concerns this clonotype: Antigen unknown. At one of its ends the junction is not consistent with the germline gene, which may arise from a read error.

The sequencing here drew on whole blood, taken at baseline. The source of this sequence is an adult who was a healthcare worker with PCR-confirmed SARS-CoV-2 infection or an uninfected control (not recorded which).

The CDR3, as DNA: TGTGCTAGCAGCTTAGGCCTTTGGAGGCGGCTAGCGGGGGGGCAGGCGAGGAATGAGCAGTTCTTC. Translation: CASSLGLWRRLAGGQARNEQFF. The chain recombines TRBV7-7 with TRBJ2-1; TRBD2 matches at 12 bases. The CDR3 is 22 amino acids. Looked up from germline, CDR1 is SSHAT and CDR2 is FNYEAQ (reference sequence).